The rows below give T cell receptor beta chains drawn from one sample of a study of blood T cell repertoires in COVID-19. Sequenced by immunoSEQ multiplex PCR; TCRdb stores in-frame clones only, minus some. The repertoire consists of some 150,000 clones, with almost 80% occurring once and the leading ten covering over 8.5%. Specimen: peripheral blood. The receptors shown here come from a man aged 50 to 59 with active or convalescent COVID-19. Each CDR3 is given with its conserved first and last residue. Each record gives: J gene, clone size, D gene, V gene, CDR3 DNA, CDR3 protein. A D gene is named only where the DNA matches it firmly. Clone size is given for some rows only: seen once, a few or many times, or a class if the clone is expanded.

>TRBJ1-6|-|-|TRBV5-1
TGCGCCAGCAGCCCCCTGAGGGGCCGGGAGTCACCCCTCCACTTT
CASSPLRGRESPLHF
>TRBJ2-3|-|TRBD2|TRBV11-3
TGTGCCAGCAGCCGGACTAGCGGGAGTGATACGCAGTATTTT
CASSRTSGSDTQYF
>TRBJ2-4|-|TRBD1|TRBV18
TGTGCCAGCTCGTATACCACAGGGGGAAACATTCAGTACTTC
CASSYTTGGNIQYF
>TRBJ2-1|-|TRBD2|TRBV7-9
TGTGCCAGCAGGACCGGACTAGCCAATGAGCAGTTCTTC
CASRTGLANEQFF
>TRBJ2-7|-|TRBD2|TRBV7-8
TGTGCCAGCAGCTCCCTTGGCGGGAGGCTCTACGAGCAGTACTTC
CASSSLGGRLYEQYF
>TRBJ1-5|-|TRBD1|TRBV4-1
TGCGCCAGCAGCCATGCACAGGGGACAAGCAATCAGCCCCAGCATTTT
CASSHAQGTSNQPQHF
>TRBJ2-1|-|TRBD2|TRBV5-1
TGCGCCAGCAGCTTGGCAGCGGGATCTTCCCCAGAGCAGTTCTTC
CASSLAAGSSPEQFF
>TRBJ2-7|-|TRBD1|TRBV19
TGTGCCAGTAGTATAGGCCGGACCCAGGGGGTAGCAACCTACGAGCAGTACTTC
CASSIGRTQGVATYEQYF
>TRBJ1-4|-|TRBD1|TRBV30
TGTGCCTGGAGCCAGGGGGTTGAAAAACTGTTTTTT
CAWSQGVEKLFF
>TRBJ2-5|-|TRBD2|TRBV10-2
TGCGCCAGCAGTGAGCCCGGACTAGCGGGAGAAGAGACCCAGTACTTC
CASSEPGLAGEETQYF
>TRBJ1-5|-|-|TRBV3-1/TRBV3-2
TGTGCCAGCAGCCAGGGGGGGTGGGATCAGCCCCAGCATTTT
CASSQGGWDQPQHF
>TRBJ1-4|-|-|TRBV9
TGTGCCAGCAGCGTAGATCGCCAGGGCGCTGAAAAACTGTTTTTT
CASSVDRQGAEKLFF
>TRBJ2-1|few|TRBD2|TRBV2
TGTGCCAGCAGTGTTAGCGGGAGAGCCTACAATGAGCAGTTCTTC
CASSVSGRAYNEQFF
>TRBJ2-5|-|TRBD1|TRBV28
TGTGCCAGCAGTTTAAGGGGGCAGGGGGCACAAGAGACCCAGTACTTC
CASSLRGQGAQETQYF
>TRBJ1-5|-|-|TRBV7-8
TGTGCCAGCAGCTTAGCTGAGACAGACCTTTATAGCAATCAGCCCCAGCATTTT
CASSLAETDLYSNQPQHF
>TRBJ1-1|-|-|TRBV5-8
TGTGCCAGCAGCTTTTGGCAGGTGAACACTGAAGCTTTCTTT
CASSFWQVNTEAFF
>TRBJ1-2|-|-|TRBV5-4
TGTGCCAGCAGCTTGGATTCCCCTAGGGGCGGCTACACCTTC
CASSLDSPRGGYTF
>TRBJ1-5|-|TRBD1|TRBV30
TGTGCCTGGAGTGCCCTGACAGGGACCAATCAGCCCCAGCATTTT
CAWSALTGTNQPQHF
>TRBJ2-7|-|TRBD1|TRBV5-1
TGCGCCAGCAGCTCCGGGACAGGGACGTACGAGCAGTACTTC
CASSSGTGTYEQYF
>TRBJ2-2|-|-|TRBV28
TGTGCCAGCATCTTTGCGGAAGAGTTCGCGAACACCGGGGAGCTGTTTTTT
CASIFAEEFANTGELFF
>TRBJ2-1|-|-|TRBV6-5
TGTGCCAGCAGTTACTCGAGGGTTAATGAGCAGTTCTTC
CASSYSRVNEQFF
>TRBJ1-2|-|-|TRBV2
TGTGCCACCAAGAGAGGGTCAGACCTTGGAGGCTACACCTTC
CATKRGSDLGGYTF
>TRBJ1-2|-|TRBD1|TRBV28
TGTGCCAGCAGTACGACAGGGGGAGTCTATGGCTACACCTTC
CASSTTGGVYGYTF
>TRBJ1-5|-|-|TRBV7-9
TGTGCCAGCAGCTTAGCCCTTTCAGGGGTGGGACAGCCCCAGCATTTT
CASSLALSGVGQPQHF
>TRBJ2-1|-|TRBD2|TRBV6-5
TGTGCCAGCACTCGACTAGCGGGATACTACAATGAGCAGTTCTTC
CASTRLAGYYNEQFF
>TRBJ1-1|-|TRBD1|TRBV12-3/TRBV12-4
TGTGCCAGCAGGAGGACAGGGGGCACTGAAGCTTTCTTT
CASRRTGGTEAFF
>TRBJ1-5|-|-|TRBV21-1
TGTGCCAGTACGGGACAGGGGAATCAGCCCCAGCATTTT
CASTGQGNQPQHF
>TRBJ1-4|once|TRBD1|TRBV24-1
TGTGCCACCAGTTCAGGGGGCTCTAATGAAAAACTGTTTTTT
CATSSGGSNEKLFF
>TRBJ2-3|few|-|TRBV3-1/TRBV3-2
TGTGCCAGCAGCCAAGGACTTGACACAGATACGCAGTATTTT
CASSQGLDTDTQYF
>TRBJ1-4|-|-|TRBV7-9
TGTGCCAGCAGCCTTTTATTCACAGGAAATGAAAAACTGTTTTTT
CASSLLFTGNEKLFF
>TRBJ2-7|-|TRBD2|TRBV5-1
TGCGCCAGCAGCTCGGTAGCGGGATCCTACGAGCAGTACTTC
CASSSVAGSYEQYF
>TRBJ2-1|-|TRBD2|TRBV5-6
TGTGCCAGCAGCTTGGTTGCTAGCGGGAGTTATGAGCAGTTCTTC
CASSLVASGSYEQFF
>TRBJ2-3|-|-|TRBV11-2
TGTGCCAGCAGCCAAGGACTCAGTGCAGATACGCAGTATTTT
CASSQGLSADTQYF
>TRBJ2-3|-|-|TRBV28
TGTGCCAGCCTAGACCTGGATACGCAGTATTTT
CASLDLDTQYF
>TRBJ2-1|-|-|TRBV30
TGTGCCTGGAGTCAGGATAGTGAGCAGTTCTTC
CAWSQDSEQFF
>TRBJ1-5|-|-|TRBV28
TGTGCCAGCAGTTCGGGGGTCAATCAGCCCCAGCATTTT
CASSSGVNQPQHF
>TRBJ1-2|-|-|TRBV7-3
TGTGCCAGCAGCTATGGGGGGAGATCTAACTATGGCTACACCTTC
CASSYGGRSNYGYTF
>TRBJ2-1|-|TRBD2|TRBV28
TGTGCCAGCAGCCTTAGCGGGGCGGGTGATGAGCAGTTCTTC
CASSLSGAGDEQFF
>TRBJ1-4|-|TRBD1|TRBV6-5
TGTGCCAGCAGTTACTCGCACAGGGGTGGTGAAAAACTGTTTTTT
CASSYSHRGGEKLFF
>TRBJ2-7|few|TRBD1|TRBV3-1/TRBV3-2
TGTGCCAGCAGCCGCCCGGGACAGGCCTACGAGCAGTACTTC
CASSRPGQAYEQYF
>TRBJ2-5|-|-|TRBV7-7
TGTGCCAGCAGCTTAGGAGAGGGTGGAGGGCCCCAAGAGACCCAGTACTTC
CASSLGEGGGPQETQYF
>TRBJ1-5|once|TRBD1|TRBV30
TGTGCCTGGAGTGTACCGGGACAGGGACGTCAGCCCCAGCATTTT
CAWSVPGQGRQPQHF
>TRBJ1-2|-|TRBD1|TRBV28
TGTGCCAGCAGTACCGGGACAGGGAAGGGCTACACCTTC
CASSTGTGKGYTF
>TRBJ2-3|-|TRBD2|TRBV5-1
TGCGCCAGCAGCTTGATTTTTGCGGGAGGACGAAGCACAGATACGCAGTATTTT
CASSLIFAGGRSTDTQYF
>TRBJ1-5|-|-|TRBV4-1
TGCGCCAGCAGCCAAATCCCAAGGACAGCCGAGCCCCAGCATTTT
CASSQIPRTAEPQHF
>TRBJ1-6|-|-|TRBV7-8
TGTGCCAGCAGCCGAGGGGTGGAGGTAAATTCACCCCTCCACTTT
CASSRGVEVNSPLHF
>TRBJ2-7|few|-|TRBV10-1
TGCGCCAGCAGTGAGTCCCCCGGGGAGCAGTACTTC
CASSESPGEQYF
>TRBJ2-7|few|TRBD2|TRBV28
TGTGCCGGACTAGCGGCCAACTCCTACGAGCAGTACTTC
CAGLAANSYEQYF
>TRBJ2-3|few|TRBD2|TRBV7-9
TGTGCCAGCAGCTTGGGACTAGCTGGGGATACGCAGTATTTT
CASSLGLAGDTQYF
>TRBJ2-7|few|-|TRBV10-3
TGTGCCATCAGTGATGGGACTCACTACGAGCAGTACTTC
CAISDGTHYEQYF
>TRBJ2-3|-|-|TRBV5-4
TGTGCCAGCACGGTTTTTGGCACAGATACGCAGTATTTT
CASTVFGTDTQYF
>TRBJ2-3|-|-|TRBV24-1
TGTGCCACCAGTGATTCGACATGGGCCCGGCCCGAAGATACGCAGTATTTT
CATSDSTWARPEDTQYF
>TRBJ1-2|-|TRBD1|TRBV29-1
TGCAGCGTCAGGGACAGTCTCCTATATGGCTACACCTTC
CSVRDSLLYGYTF
>TRBJ1-5|once|TRBD1|TRBV7-3
TGTGCCAGCAGCTTCAACAGGGGATCTAATCAGCCCCAGCATTTT
CASSFNRGSNQPQHF
>TRBJ1-2|few|-|TRBV6-5
TGTGCCAGCAGTTATGGCAACTATGGCTACACCTTC
CASSYGNYGYTF
>TRBJ2-7|-|-|TRBV27
TGTGCCAGCAGTTTTGGGGGGTACGAGCAGTACTTC
CASSFGGYEQYF
>TRBJ2-2|-|TRBD1|TRBV9
TGTGCCAGCAGCGTAGCCGGGACAGGTACCGGGGAGCTGTTTTTT
CASSVAGTGTGELFF
>TRBJ1-2|-|-|TRBV19
TGTGCCAGTAGTCACAGGGTCGGGGATGGCTACACCTTC
CASSHRVGDGYTF
>TRBJ2-7|-|-|TRBV28
TGTGCCACCGAGCGGGACACCTACGAGCAGTACTTC
CATERDTYEQYF
>TRBJ2-7|-|TRBD2|TRBV30
TGTGCCTGGAGGGAGGGCCTAGCGGGATTTATCGACGAGCAGTACTTC
CAWREGLAGFIDEQYF